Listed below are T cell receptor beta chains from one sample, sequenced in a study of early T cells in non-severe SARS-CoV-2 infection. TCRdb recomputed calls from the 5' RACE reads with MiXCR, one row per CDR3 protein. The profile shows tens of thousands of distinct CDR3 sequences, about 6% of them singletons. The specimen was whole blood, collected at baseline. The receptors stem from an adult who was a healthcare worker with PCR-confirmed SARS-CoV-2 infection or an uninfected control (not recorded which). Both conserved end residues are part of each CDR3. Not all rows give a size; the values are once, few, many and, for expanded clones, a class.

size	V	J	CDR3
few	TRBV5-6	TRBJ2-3	CASSLALRGYTDTQYF
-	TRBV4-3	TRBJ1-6	CASSRIRGGGNNSPLHF
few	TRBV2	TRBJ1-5	CASRLGQGSQPQHF
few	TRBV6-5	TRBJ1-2	CASSFGQNYGYTF
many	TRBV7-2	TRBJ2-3	CASSFIAGRDTQYF
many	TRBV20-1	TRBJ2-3	CSASYTRGTSGTDTQYF
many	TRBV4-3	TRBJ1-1	CASSQRDSPNTEAFF
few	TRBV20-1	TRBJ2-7	CSASRRSVDEQYF
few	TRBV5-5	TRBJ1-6	CASSLDMGTGNSPLHF
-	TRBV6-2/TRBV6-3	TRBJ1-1	CASRLGGISEAFF
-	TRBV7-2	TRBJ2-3	CASSLSSLVTQYF
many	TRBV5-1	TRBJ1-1	CASRLAGRYTEAFF
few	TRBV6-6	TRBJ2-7	CASSYRLDYEQYF
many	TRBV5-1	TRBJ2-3	CASSRTGLAGTTDTQYF
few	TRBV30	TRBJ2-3	CAWGRTDTQYF
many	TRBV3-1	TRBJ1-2	CASSQDLASWGRGYTF
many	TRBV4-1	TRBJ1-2	CASSQGAAGYGYTF
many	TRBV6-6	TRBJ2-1	CASSPGLRSYNEQFF
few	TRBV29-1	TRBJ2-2	CSVDVGTGAGELFF
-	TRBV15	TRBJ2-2	CATSRLAGANTGELFF
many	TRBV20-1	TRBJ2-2	CSARGLTGELFF
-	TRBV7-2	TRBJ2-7	CASSPLPWVGLDSYEQYF
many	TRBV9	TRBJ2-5	CASSPGGILQETQYF
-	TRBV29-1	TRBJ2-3	CSVGLLAGSTDTQYF
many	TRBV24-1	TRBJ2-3	CATGGQLGTDTQYF
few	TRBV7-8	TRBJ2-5	CASSLRPAIYQETQYF
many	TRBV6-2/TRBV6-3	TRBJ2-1	CASSYINDSQFF
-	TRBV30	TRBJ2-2	CAWSTGTPAGELFF
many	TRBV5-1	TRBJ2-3	CASSYNSGQGTDTQYF
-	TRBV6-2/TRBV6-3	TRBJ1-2	CASSSSDRSYGYTF
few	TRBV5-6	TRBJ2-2	CASRKTGNTGELFF
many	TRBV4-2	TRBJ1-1	CASSQRMTGTTNTEAFF
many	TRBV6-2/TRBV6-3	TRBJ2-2	CASSPDRGGTGELFF
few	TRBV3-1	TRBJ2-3	CASSQDASSSDTQYF
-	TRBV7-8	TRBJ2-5	CASSLAGGPETQYF
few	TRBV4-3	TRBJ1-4	CASSQDGGQLNEKLFF
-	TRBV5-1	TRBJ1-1	CASSMIGTANTEAFF
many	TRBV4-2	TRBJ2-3	CASGWRGADTQYF
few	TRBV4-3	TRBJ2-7	CASSQGKFHEQYF
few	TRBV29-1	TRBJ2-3	CSVVQTTSGQGTQYF
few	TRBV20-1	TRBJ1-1	CSAATQGNTEAFF
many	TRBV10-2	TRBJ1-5	CASGGSDSQPQHF
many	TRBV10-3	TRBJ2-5	CAIGGGIGPQETQYF
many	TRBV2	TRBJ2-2	CASSGTGDTGELFF
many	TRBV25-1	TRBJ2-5	CASSEWTDQETQYF
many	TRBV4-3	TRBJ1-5	CASSQSINQPQHF
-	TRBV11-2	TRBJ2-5	CASSLVREGSKTQYF
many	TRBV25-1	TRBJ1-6	CASSDRTESSYNSPLHF
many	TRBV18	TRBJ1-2	CASSPEDRAYGYTF
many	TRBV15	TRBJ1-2	CATSRDWVGSSNYGYTF
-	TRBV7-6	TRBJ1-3	CASSFGATISGNTIYF
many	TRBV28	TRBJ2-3	CASLNADTQYF